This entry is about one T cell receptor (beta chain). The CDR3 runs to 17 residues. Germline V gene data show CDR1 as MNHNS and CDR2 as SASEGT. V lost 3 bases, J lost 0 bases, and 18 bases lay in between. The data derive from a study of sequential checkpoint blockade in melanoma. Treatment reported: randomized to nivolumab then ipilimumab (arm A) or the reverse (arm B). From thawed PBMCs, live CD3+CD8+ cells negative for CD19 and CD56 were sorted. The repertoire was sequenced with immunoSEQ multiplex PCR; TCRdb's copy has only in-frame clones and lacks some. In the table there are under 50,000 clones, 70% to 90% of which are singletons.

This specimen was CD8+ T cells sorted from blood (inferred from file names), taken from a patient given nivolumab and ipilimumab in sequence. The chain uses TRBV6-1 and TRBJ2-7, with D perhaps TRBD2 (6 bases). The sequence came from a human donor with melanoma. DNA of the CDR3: TGTGCCAGCAGTGATCCGGTAGAGGGGAGGAACTCCTACGAGCAGTACTTC. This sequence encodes CASSDPVEGRNSYEQYF.